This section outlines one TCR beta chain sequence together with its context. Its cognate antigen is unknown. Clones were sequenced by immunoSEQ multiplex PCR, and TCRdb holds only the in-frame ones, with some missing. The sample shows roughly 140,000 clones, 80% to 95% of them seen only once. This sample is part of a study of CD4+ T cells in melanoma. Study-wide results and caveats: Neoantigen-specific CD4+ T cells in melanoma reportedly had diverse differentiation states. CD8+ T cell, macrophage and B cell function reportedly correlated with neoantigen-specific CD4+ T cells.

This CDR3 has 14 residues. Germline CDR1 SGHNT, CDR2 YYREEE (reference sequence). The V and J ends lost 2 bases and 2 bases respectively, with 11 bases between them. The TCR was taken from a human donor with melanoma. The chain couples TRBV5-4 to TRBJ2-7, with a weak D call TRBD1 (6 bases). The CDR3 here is CASSLRGNAYEQYF. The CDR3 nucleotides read TGTGCCAGCAGCTTAAGGGGGAATGCCTACGAGCAGTACTTC.